This T cell receptor (beta chain) was sequenced during a study of metastatic and nonmetastatic thyroid tumors. Turning to the study itself: Across peripheral blood and tumor or nodule tissue samples taken from malignant and benign thyroid patients, the repertoires were compared with one another.

TCRdb redid the clone calls on the PCR reads using MiXCR. Found here are 30,000 to 40,000 clones, about 32% of them singletons; the top ten hold more than 15%. No patient received treatment before thyroid surgery. Germline lookup yields CDR1 SGHTA and CDR2 FQGTGA. This CDR3 is built from 13 residues. V shed 3 bases and J shed 5 bases, with 7 bases lying between them. Only a few counts were recorded for this clone. The rearrangement uses TRBV7-3 and TRBJ2-2, with a possible D match to TRBD1 (5 bases). Sequences were obtained from tumor tissue. The receptor comes from a female donor with papillary thyroid cancer or a benign thyroid nodule (not recorded which). Some clones in this sample may be carry-over from other donors' samples. The CDR3: CASSLAGTGELFF. In DNA, the CDR3 is TGTGCCAGCAGCTTGGCAGGGACCGGGGAGCTGTTTTTT.